The rows below give T cell receptor beta chains drawn from one sample of a study of spatial heterogeneity in lung cancer. One entry per CDR3 protein results from TCRdb running MiXCR on the 5' RACE reads. In the table there are 10,000 to 15,000 distinct CDR3 sequences, around 4.1% of which are singletons. This specimen consisted of PBMCs, obtained at surgery. The receptors here all came from a male donor with early-stage non-small cell lung cancer. Each CDR3 is given with its conserved first and last residue. A D gene is named only where the DNA matches it firmly. The size of a clone is reported for some rows only, either as once, few or many, or as a class for expanded clones.

>TRBJ2-3|NA|12|TRBV10-3|many
TGTGCCATCAGCGCTACGACAGATACGCAGTATTTT
CAISATTDTQYF
>TRBJ2-1|TRBD2|14|TRBV6-2/TRBV6-3|many
TGTGCCAGCACCGGGACTAGACCACACAATGAGCAGTTCTTC
CASTGTRPHNEQFF
>TRBJ2-1|TRBD2|17|TRBV18|many
TGTGCCAGCTCACCAAGGTTACTAGCGGGAACCTACAATGAGCAGTTCTTC
CASSPRLLAGTYNEQFF
>TRBJ1-1|NA|15|TRBV24-1|many
TGTGCCACCAGTGATTCTGGGGCTGGACGCACTGAAGCTTTCTTT
CATSDSGAGRTEAFF
>TRBJ2-7|NA|15|TRBV9|many
TGTGCCAGCAGCGCGTCGGGAGCCTCGGCCTACGAGCAGTACTTC
CASSASGASAYEQYF
>TRBJ2-5|NA|17|TRBV25-1|NA
TGTGCCGGCAGGCAGCCCCGCACGGCAGGCGAACAAGAGACCCAGTACTTC
CAGRQPRTAGEQETQYF
>TRBJ2-2|NA|18|TRBV27|few
TGTGCCAGCAGTTTATCGATGGTTAGGGTGTCGAACACCGGGGAGCTGTTTTTT
CASSLSMVRVSNTGELFF
>TRBJ2-7|NA|13|TRBV21-1|many
TGTGCCAGCAATTGGACAGCCTCCTACGAGCAGTACTTC
CASNWTASYEQYF
>TRBJ2-3|NA|16|TRBV7-9|many
TGTGCCAGCAGCTTCCCCAGGGGAGTCCTCACAGATACGCAGTATTTT
CASSFPRGVLTDTQYF
>TRBJ2-7|TRBD2|15|TRBV6-5|many
TGTGCCAGCAGTTACGGGACTAGCGGGGAGTACGAGCAGTACTTC
CASSYGTSGEYEQYF